The entry below gives a single T cell receptor (beta chain) sequence along with its context. A single base separates this from a much larger clone, so it may be a read error. Blood RNA came from unsorted whole blood; germline DNA was also extracted. TCR beta cDNA was prepared out of 450 to 500 ng total RNA by means of a constant-region primer. Each TCR beta library was derived from three nested multiplex PCR rounds that employed slightly modified ARM-PCR. Rounds one and two of PCR, each of 10 to 11 cycles, were primed with TRBV1-TRBV30 forward primers and a C-beta reverse primer. MiXCR, run by TCRdb on the multiplex PCR reads, gives a single entry per CDR3 protein. The data contain fewer than 350,000 distinct CDR3 sequences, roughly 60% of them singletons. These data come from a study of tumor-infiltrating lymphocytes in primary liver carcinoma. Germline assignment: CDR1 MGHRA and CDR2 YSYEKL. Between the trimmed V and J ends, which lost 5 bases and 5 bases, there was a span of 14 bases. The CDR3 contains 14 residues.

This receptor was taken from a man in his forties or fifties with primary liver carcinoma and hepatitis B virus infection. The chain has TRBV4-1 and TRBJ2-3; TRBD2 is a possible D gene (6 bases). Sequenced: peripheral blood. In DNA form, the CDR3 reads TGCGCCAGCAGCGTGGGAGGTTCGGGAGATACGCAGTATTTT. It is translated as CASSVGGSGDTQYF.